A single sample is the source of the 20 T cell receptor beta chains below, sequenced in a study of T cell responses to AZD1222 COVID-19 vaccine. Libraries were prepared by immunoSEQ multiplex PCR; TCRdb keeps only in-frame clonotypes and omits some of them. The sample has more than 120,000 clones, 88% seen once. This material consisted of peripheral blood, taken 28 days after the second dose of the MenACWY control vaccine. Source of these receptors: an adult who received the MenACWY meningococcal vaccine as a control.

V usage is TRBV11-3 and J usage is TRBJ2-5; the match to TRBD1 covers 8 bases. The germline CDR1 and CDR2 sequences are SGHNT and YENEEA. The CDR3 is 16 residues long. The V gene end was trimmed by 5 bases and the J gene end by 2 bases; junction bases not matched to a gene: 10. The CDR3 sequence: CASSPHWTGTQETQYF. CDR3 DNA sequence: TGTGCCAGCAGCCCCCACTGGACAGGGACACAAGAGACCCAGTACTTC.

The V gene is TRBV5-4, the J gene TRBJ2-3, with TRBD2 as a possible D gene (6 bases). CDR1 is SGHNT and CDR2 is YYREEE in the germline V gene (reference sequence). The ends were cut back, 2 bases at V and 0 bases at J, with 10 bases in the middle. The CDR3 contains 15 residues. CDR3 nucleotides: TGTGCCAGCAGCTTCGGCGGGATCAGCACAGATACGCAGTATTTT. This translates into CASSFGGISTDTQYF.

This clone was counted a few times. This rearrangement joins TRBV18 to TRBJ1-1; unclear D gene. This CDR3 is built from 11 residues. From germline, CDR1 is KGHSH and CDR2 LQKENI. V lost 7 bases, J lost 3 bases, and 6 bases lay in between. CDR3 nucleotide sequence: TGTGCCAGCTTCTATGACACTGAAGCTTTCTTT. This translates into CASFYDTEAFF.

The gene calls are TRBV5-4 and TRBJ1-2; 11 bases fit TRBD1. V lost 4 bases, J lost 8 bases, and 4 bases stayed unmatched. The CDR3 sequence is 13 residues long. CDR1 is SGHNT, CDR2 YYREEE, per germline (reference sequence). The DNA of the CDR3 is TGTGCCAGCAGCGTAGGGACAGGGGGAGGCTACACCTTC. It translates to CASSVGTGGGYTF.

This clone was seen a single time. The genes are TRBV13 and TRBJ1-6; D unclear. The germline V gene encodes CDR1 PRHDT and CDR2 FYEKMQ (reference sequence). V was pared by 0 bases and J by 10 bases, with 7 bases between. The CDR3 contains 13 residues. CDR3 DNA sequence: TGTGCCAGCAGCTTAGGAGTTGGATCACCCCTCCACTTT. Amino acids: CASSLGVGSPLHF. Combining the CDR3 with reference TRBV13 and TRBJ1-6 gives the whole variable domain AAGVIQSPRHLIKEKRETATLKCYPIPRHDTVYWYQQGPGQDPQFLISFYEKMQSDKGSIPDRFSAQQFSDYHSELNMSSLELGDSALYFCASSLGVGSPLHFGNGTRLTVT.

The V gene is TRBV11-3, the J gene TRBJ1-4; the D is unclear. The germline V gene encodes CDR1 SGHNT and CDR2 YENEEA. V was shortened by 5 bases and J by 5 bases, with 6 bases between the two germline ends. This CDR3 contains 12 residues. The CDR3 region is CASSTSNEKLFF. CDR3 DNA sequence: TGTGCCAGCAGCACTTCAAATGAAAAACTGTTTTTT.

The chain has TRBV4-1 and TRBJ2-1; tentatively, D is TRBD2 (6 bases). The CDR3 extends over 17 amino acids. V was clipped by 1 base and J by 5 bases, with 18 bases between them. Germline V gene sequence: CDR1 MGHRA, CDR2 YSYEKL. The DNA for the CDR3 is TGCGCCAGCAGCCAAGCGGTGGGCGGGGCACGGGACAATGAGCAGTTCTTC. Protein: CASSQAVGGARDNEQFF.

This clone was detected once. V usage is TRBV6-6 and J usage is TRBJ2-3; 7 nucleotides line up with TRBD2. Per the germline V gene, CDR1 is MNHNY and CDR2 is SVGAGI (reference sequence). The CDR3 is 15 residues long. The V segment lost 1 base and the J segment 3 bases; nucleotides outside the gene matches: 4. DNA of the CDR3: TGTGCCAGCAGTTACTGGCGGGAGTCTACAGATACGCAGTATTTT. Its translation is CASSYWRESTDTQYF.

This rearrangement joins TRBV4-1 to TRBJ2-7; no firm D call. V lost 0 bases to trimming and J lost 8 bases, with 5 bases between them. This CDR3 has 11 amino acids. Germline CDR1 reads MGHRA; CDR2 reads YSYEKL. CDR3 residues: CASSQDLKQYF. CDR3 sequence (DNA): TGCGCCAGCAGCCAAGACCTCAAGCAGTACTTC.

This clone was observed once. The rearrangement uses TRBV6-5 and TRBJ1-4, with a tentative D call TRBD1 (5 bases). The CDR3 covers 15 residues. Looked up from germline, CDR1 is MNHEY and CDR2 is SVGAGI. V was shortened by 0 bases and J by 3 bases, with 8 bases between the two germline ends. This chain's CDR3 is CASSYSGVANEKLFF. The CDR3, as DNA: TGTGCCAGCAGTTACTCAGGGGTGGCTAATGAAAAACTGTTTTTT.

The V and J genes are TRBV28 and TRBJ2-5; TRBD1 matches 9 bases. The germline gives CDR1 MDHEN, CDR2 SYDVKM. With 6 bases clipped from V and 1 base from J, the junction kept 9 bases outside the gene matches. The CDR3 length is 16 residues. Here the CDR3 reads CASSPGGTGPQETQYF. Here the CDR3 DNA reads TGTGCCAGCAGCCCCGGGGGGACAGGGCCCCAAGAGACCCAGTACTTC.

This clone came up once. This chain's CDR3 is CASRSGGRSTDTQYF. In DNA, the CDR3 is TGTGCCAGCAGATCGGGGGGCCGGAGCACAGATACGCAGTATTTT. The chain joins TRBV27 to TRBJ2-3; TRBD2 might be the D (7 bases). The CDR3 has 15 residues. Looked up from germline, CDR1 is MNHEY and CDR2 is SMNVEV (reference sequence). Trimming took off 6 bases at V and 0 bases at J, with 13 bases between the two ends.

The chain couples TRBV6-2 or TRBV6-3 to TRBJ2-2, with 9 bases identical to TRBD1. This CDR3 has 16 residues. Trimming took 4 bases from V and 3 from J; bases not matched to a gene: 6. From germline, CDR1 is MNHEY and CDR2 SVGEGT. CDR3 region: CASSLSGTGYTGELFF. For the CDR3, the DNA is TGTGCCAGCAGTTTATCCGGGACAGGGTACACCGGGGAGCTGTTTTTT.

The chain uses TRBV15 and TRBJ2-5; 11 bases align to TRBD1. The CDR3 has 16 amino acids. In germline, CDR1 is LNHNV, CDR2 YYDKDF (reference sequence). The V gene end was trimmed by 5 bases and the J gene end by 5 bases; junction bases not matched to a gene: 10. The CDR3 nucleotides read TGTGCCACCAGCCCTGGGGACAGGGGGTTGACGGAGACCCAGTACTTC. This codes for CATSPGDRGLTETQYF.

V gene TRBV5-1 combines with J gene TRBJ1-1; D perhaps matches TRBD1 (5 bases). This CDR3 comprises 14 residues. Looked up from germline, CDR1 is SGHRS and CDR2 is YFSETQ. Trimming left V 0 bases short and J 5 bases short, with 11 bases between. The CDR3 nucleotides read TGCGCCAGCAGCTTGGATGGGGGAAGGACTGAAGCTTTCTTT. It yields the protein CASSLDGGRTEAFF.

This clone has a handful of counts. The rearrangement joins TRBV14 to TRBJ1-1, with 7 nucleotides matching TRBD1. Germline V gene lookup returns CDR1 SGHDN and CDR2 FVKESK. The CDR3 loop spans 16 amino acids. Trimming removed 5 bases from V and 0 bases from J; junction bases left unmatched: 9. The CDR3 loop reads CASSSALGTVNTEAFF. CDR3 DNA: TGTGCCAGCAGCTCGGCTTTAGGGACAGTGAACACTGAAGCTTTCTTT.

The J gene is TRBJ1-4, the V gene TRBV5-1; 9 nucleotides align to TRBD1. J lost 8 bases, V lost 2 bases, and 7 bases had no gene match. This CDR3 contains 15 residues. Looked up from germline, CDR1 is SGHRS and CDR2 is YFSETQ. This CDR3 reads CASSFRTGVLEKLFF. The CDR3, as DNA: TGCGCCAGCAGCTTTCGGACAGGGGTCCTGGAAAAACTGTTTTTT.

The chain couples TRBV18 to TRBJ2-1; D is perhaps TRBD1 (6 bases). Germline CDR1 is KGHSH and CDR2 is LQKENI. This CDR3 has 15 residues. Trimming shortened V by 3 bases and J by 7 bases, and 16 bases separated the two germline ends. CDR3 region: CASSPNGGPENEQFF. The CDR3 DNA follows: TGTGCCAGCTCACCTAATGGGGGCCCGGAAAATGAGCAGTTCTTC.

The chain uses TRBV5-5 and TRBJ1-5; D might be TRBD1 (5 bases). The CDR3 covers 15 residues. Germline V CDR1 and CDR2: SGHKS, YYEKEE (reference sequence). V dropped 4 bases and J dropped 0 bases, with 11 bases sitting between them. This CDR3 reads CASSPGTHSNQPQHF. CDR3 nucleotide sequence: TGTGCCAGCAGCCCAGGGACGCATAGCAATCAGCCCCAGCATTTT.

The chain recombines TRBV11-3 with TRBJ2-1; 7 bases match TRBD2. With 3 bases clipped from V and 6 bases from J, the junction kept 2 bases outside the gene matches. CDR1 SGHNT and CDR2 YENEEA come from the germline V gene. The length of the CDR3 is 13 residues. CDR3 sequence: CASSLGLFNEQFF. The CDR3 nucleotides are TGTGCCAGCAGCTTGGGACTATTCAATGAGCAGTTCTTC.